A selection of T cell receptor beta chains follows, all from one sample in a study of cytomegalovirus exposure and HLA in healthy donors. Repertoires were generated with immunoSEQ multiplex PCR, while TCRdb's copy carries only in-frame clones and drops some. The sample contains approximately 180,000 clones, over 60% of which appear only once. Sequencing used PBMCs. These receptor sequences come from a man aged 40-50 years in good health and CMV-seropositive. Each CDR3 is given without its conserved first and last residue. The order of the fields is V gene, CDR3 protein.

TRBV29-1 | SVEAVSSYEQY
TRBV5-5 | ASSSGLAASTDTQY
TRBV25-1 | ASSPGGGRNEQY
TRBV7-9 | ASSPLLASFSGANVLT
TRBV30 | AHRGTQVYGYT
TRBV5-6 | ASSLGTGLPTALH
TRBV4-1 | ASSQDAGSREKLF
TRBV6-5 | ASSYSTRNSPLH
TRBV5-1 | ASSRAGDPYNEQF
TRBV27 | ATVGGSRVFGEQF